The source of this T cell receptor beta chain is a study of blood T cells in healthy people across ages. Study-wide results and limits: Both higher diversity and more naive CD4+ cells marked long-lived donors when set against aged donors.

In its sample, this clonotype was seen a few times. As yet, its antigen is unknown. Through a sample-barcoded 5' primer and a J-beta primer mix, a second PCR was run for about 7 to 12 cycles. A template-switch adaptor containing 12 random nucleotides labeled each cDNA molecule. MiXCR was run by TCRdb on the 5' RACE reads, yielding one entry per CDR3 protein. The table lists about 560,000 distinct CDR3 sequences, 25% to 35% of them singletons. The ends were cut back, 0 bases at V and 8 bases at J, with 11 bases in the middle. The CDR3 is made up of 14 amino acids. CDR1 ENHRY and CDR2 SYGVKD come from the germline V gene. The sample was also reused in another study, on T cells of mothers and their children. That report adds: In each mother, TCR beta CDR3 reads exceeded 8 million; in each child, they numbered some 3 million.

Sequenced material: blood. The TCR sequence derives from a boy between 2 and 10 years old in good health. This sequence joins TRBV10-3 and TRBJ2-1; D is possibly TRBD1 (6 bases). Here the CDR3 reads CAISESRGKDEQFF. DNA of the CDR3: TGTGCCATCAGTGAGTCGAGGGGGAAAGATGAGCAGTTCTTC.